Following are 27 T cell receptor beta chains from one sample sequenced in a study of T cell clonotyping in hematopoietic cell transplantation. Clones were sequenced by immunoSEQ multiplex PCR, and TCRdb holds only the in-frame ones, with some missing. The sample contains roughly 12,000 clones, about 91% of which appear only once. The source material was peripheral blood mononuclear cells. These receptors all come from a woman between 50 and 59 years old in good health. Some clones in this sample may be carry-over from other donors' samples.

This chain links TRBV27 with TRBJ1-6, with TRBD1 as a possible D gene (6 bases). The CDR3 covers 18 residues. CDR1 is MNHEY, CDR2 SMNVEV, per germline (reference sequence). Trimming shortened V by 0 bases and J by 4 bases, and 16 bases separated the two germline ends. The CDR3 bases are TGTGCCAGCAGTTTATCGGTTCGGGACACCTATTATAATTCACCCCTCCACTTT. Translated, it gives CASSLSVRDTYYNSPLHF.

V gene TRBV25-1 combines with J gene TRBJ1-1; D unclear. The V end lost 2 bases, the J end lost 4 bases, and 11 bases lay between the germline ends. The CDR3 totals 14 residues. Germline lookup yields CDR1 MGHDK and CDR2 SYGVNS. This CDR3 reads CASSEGGSVTEAFF. The CDR3 DNA reads as TGTGCCAGCAGTGAAGGAGGGTCCGTCACTGAAGCTTTCTTT. Complete variable domain (other parts from reference TRBV25-1 and TRBJ1-1): EADIYQTPRYLVIGTGKKITLECSQTMGHDKMYWYQQDPGMELHLIHYSYGVNSTEKGDLSSESTVSRIRTEHFPLTLESARPSHTSQYLCASSEGGSVTEAFFGQGTRLTVV.

The genes are TRBV9 and TRBJ2-7; 14 nucleotides agree with TRBD2. From germline, CDR1 is SGDLS and CDR2 YYNGEE. With V trimmed by 0 bases and J by 4 bases, 3 bases remained unmatched. CDR3 length: 16 residues. The chain's CDR3 is CASSVGGTSGGYEQYF. CDR3 sequence (DNA): TGTGCCAGCAGCGTAGGAGGGACTAGCGGGGGATACGAGCAGTACTTC.

This clone has a handful of counts. The chain joins TRBV6-1 to TRBJ1-5; a weak D match, TRBD1 (5 bases). The V end lost 11 bases, the J end lost 3 bases, and 14 bases lay between the germline ends. The CDR3 has 13 residues. Germline V lookup: CDR1 MNHNS, CDR2 SASEGT. In DNA form, the CDR3 reads TGTGCCTCCCACGGGGGGATCAATCAGCCCCAGCATTTT. This translates into CASHGGINQPQHF.

The DNA for the CDR3 is TGTGCCAGCAGTTTTGGGACAGGGATGAATTCACCCCTCCACTTT. It is translated as CASSFGTGMNSPLHF. V and J are TRBV27 and TRBJ1-6; 9 bases match TRBD1. CDR3 length: 15 amino acids. Germline V gene lookup returns CDR1 MNHEY and CDR2 SMNVEV (reference sequence). V shed 3 bases, J shed 7 bases, and the junction held 4 bases outside the gene matches.

V is TRBV6-5 and J is TRBJ2-3; D is undetermined. The CDR3 loop spans 16 amino acids. Germline assignment: CDR1 MNHEY and CDR2 SVGAGI. V was pared by 0 bases and J by 2 bases, with 12 bases between. Here the CDR3 DNA reads TGTGCCAGCAGTTACTCGAGCGTCTTTTCCACAGATACGCAGTATTTT. Protein product: CASSYSSVFSTDTQYF.

This chain links TRBV5-1 with TRBJ2-5; maybe TRBD1 (7 bases). V shed 4 bases and J shed 4 bases, with 11 bases lying between them. Germline assignment: CDR1 SGHRS and CDR2 YFSETQ. The length of the CDR3 is 13 residues. The CDR3 nucleotides are TGCGCCAGCAGCGCCCAGGGGGGAGAGACCCAGTACTTC. Its translation: CASSAQGGETQYF.

This CDR3 is CASSLGSHTEAFF. The DNA for the CDR3 is TGTGCCAGCAGCTTAGGGTCCCACACTGAAGCTTTCTTT. The chain has TRBV13 and TRBJ1-1; D gene unclear. Germline loops: CDR1 PRHDT, CDR2 FYEKMQ (reference sequence). V shed 0 bases and J shed 3 bases, with 5 bases lying between them. The CDR3 totals 13 residues.

CDR3 sequence (DNA): TGCGCCAGCAGCAGAAGCGGGGGGGCCGGTACGCAGTATTTT. Amino acids: CASSRSGGAGTQYF. This chain joins TRBV5-1 and TRBJ2-3, with 10 bases identical to TRBD2. CDR1 and CDR2 from the germline V gene are SGHRS and YFSETQ. The CDR3 is 14 amino acids. The V and J ends lost 4 bases and 8 bases, in that order; junction bases with no gene match: 7.

CDR3 region: CASTYGTGTSSYNSPLHF. The DNA of the CDR3 is TGCGCCAGCACCTATGGGACAGGGACGAGCTCCTATAATTCACCCCTCCACTTT. The chain uses TRBV5-1 and TRBJ1-6; 9 bases are shared with TRBD1. V shed 6 bases, J shed 0 bases, and the junction held 10 bases outside the gene matches. The CDR3 runs 18 residues. CDR1 is SGHRS, CDR2 YFSETQ, per germline.

J is TRBJ2-7 and V is TRBV7-9; 8 nucleotides agree with TRBD1. Germline CDR1 is SEHNR and CDR2 is FQNEAQ (reference sequence). CDR3 length: 16 residues. The V and J ends lost 4 bases and 6 bases, in that order; junction bases with no gene match: 14. CDR3 coding DNA: TGTGCCAGCAGCTCTCAGGGGGCAATTCGGGTAGGCGAGCAGTACTTC. It yields the protein CASSSQGAIRVGEQYF.

The rearrangement uses TRBV7-2 and TRBJ2-2; D is perhaps TRBD2 (5 bases). This CDR3 has 15 amino acids. Per the germline V gene, CDR1 is SGHTA and CDR2 is FQGNSA. V gave up 4 bases and J gave up 5 bases, with 14 bases separating them. Here the CDR3 DNA reads TGTGCCAGCAGCTCGGGGTCGGGTAGTACCGGGGAGCTGTTTTTT. Encoded protein: CASSSGSGSTGELFF.

The chain is built from TRBV5-1 and TRBJ1-5, with a weak D call TRBD1 (5 bases). The CDR3 extends over 14 amino acids. Germline V CDR1 and CDR2: SGHRS, YFSETQ. The V end was cut by 4 bases, the J end by 3 bases, with 11 bases between. CDR3 DNA sequence: TGCGCCAGCAGCCCCGACAGCTCCAATCAGCCCCAGCATTTT. Its translation is CASSPDSSNQPQHF.

The rearrangement joins TRBV10-3 to TRBJ1-2; possible D gene TRBD1, 5 bases. This CDR3 is built from 15 residues. Trimming shortened V by 7 bases and J by 4 bases, and 19 bases separated the two germline ends. Germline V gene data show CDR1 as ENHRY and CDR2 as SYGVKD. In DNA form, the CDR3 reads TGTGCCATCACCCCTGACAGCCCGAAGGGCTATGGCTACACCTTC. Its protein is CAITPDSPKGYGYTF.

V gene TRBV5-4 combines with J gene TRBJ1-6, with 11 positions matching TRBD1. Germline loops: CDR1 SGHNT, CDR2 YYREEE (reference sequence). V gave up 10 bases and J gave up 9 bases; unmatched junction bases: 9. The CDR3 sequence is 14 residues long. Here the CDR3 DNA reads TGTGCCGCCTCCGGGACAGGGGGTTTTTCACCCCTCCACTTT. This codes for CAASGTGGFSPLHF.

V and J are TRBV7-2 and TRBJ1-2; D is ambiguous. The CDR3 totals 13 residues. Trimming took 6 bases from V and 5 from J, leaving 13 bases between them. The V gene's germline CDR1 is SGHTA and CDR2 FQGNSA. The CDR3 region has the DNA TGTGCCAGCAGACTGGAACATCCATATGGCTACACCTTC. Its protein is CASRLEHPYGYTF.

The rearrangement links TRBV25-1 to TRBJ2-7; 10 nucleotides align to TRBD1. The CDR3 covers 16 residues. The junction had 8 bases not matched to a gene; V was cut back by 5 bases and J by 1 base. Germline V CDR1 and CDR2: MGHDK, SYGVNS. The CDR3 is CASSPKTGQGSYEQYF. The DNA of the CDR3 is TGTGCCAGCAGTCCCAAGACGGGACAGGGGTCCTACGAGCAGTACTTC.

The rearrangement uses TRBV25-1 and TRBJ2-7; the match to TRBD2 covers 8 bases. V trimming: 6 bases; J trimming: 2 bases; junction bases outside the gene matches: 3. This CDR3 contains 13 residues. Germline V gene sequence: CDR1 MGHDK, CDR2 SYGVNS. The CDR3 protein is CASSPAGAYEQYF. Here the CDR3 DNA reads TGTGCCAGCAGCCCAGCGGGGGCCTACGAGCAGTACTTC.

The sample holds a few counts of this clone. The J gene is TRBJ1-1, the V gene TRBV5-1, with a possible D match to TRBD1 (5 bases). Trimming took 2 bases from V and 10 from J, leaving 15 bases between them. This CDR3 has 13 residues. The V gene's germline CDR1 is SGHRS and CDR2 YFSETQ. CDR3 protein: CASSLGTGGSAFF. The CDR3 DNA reads as TGCGCCAGCAGCTTAGGTACCGGGGGTTCAGCTTTCTTT.

This clone appeared once. The gene calls are TRBV7-8 and TRBJ2-3; D not resolved. The CDR3 has 14 residues. Germline V gene sequence: CDR1 SGHVS, CDR2 FQNEAQ. V lost 3 bases and J 3 bases, leaving 10 bases between the germline ends. The CDR3 loop is CASSFRTDTDTQYF. The CDR3, as DNA: TGTGCCAGCAGCTTTCGGACGGATACAGATACGCAGTATTTT.

The V and J genes are TRBV11-1 and TRBJ1-2; TRBD1 agrees at 9 bases. This CDR3 is built from 15 residues. With V trimmed by 5 bases and J by 3 bases, 7 bases remained unmatched. Germline loops: CDR1 SGHAT, CDR2 FQDESV (reference sequence). In DNA, the CDR3 is TGTGCCAGCAGCCAACAGGGGGCGGCTGACTATGGCTACACCTTC. It codes for CASSQQGAADYGYTF.

The rearrangement links TRBV10-3 to TRBJ2-2; TRBD2 aligns across 9 bases. Unmatched junction bases numbered 1, after V lost 7 bases and J lost 4 bases. Germline V lookup: CDR1 ENHRY, CDR2 SYGVKD. The CDR3 contains 13 residues. The CDR3 region has the DNA TGTGCCATCAAAGCGGGGGGCACCGGGGAGCTGTTTTTT. It translates to CAIKAGGTGELFF.

The genes are TRBV10-3 and TRBJ1-1; 8 positions match TRBD1. Germline trimming cut 11 bases from V and 0 bases from J; bases unmatched to any gene: 14. Germline V gene sequence: CDR1 ENHRY, CDR2 SYGVKD. This CDR3 contains 16 residues. This CDR3 reads CAVTEGQGGMNTEAFF. CDR3 DNA sequence: TGTGCCGTTACTGAAGGACAGGGAGGGATGAACACTGAAGCTTTCTTT.

The chain carries TRBV28 and TRBJ2-7; no clear D gene. This CDR3 is 12 amino acids long. Per the germline V gene, CDR1 is MDHEN and CDR2 is SYDVKM. V was trimmed by 5 bases and J by 2 bases, leaving 7 bases between them. This CDR3 is CASSRNAYEQYF. The CDR3 nucleotides are TGTGCCAGCAGTAGAAACGCCTACGAGCAGTACTTC.

This clone was seen only once. CDR3 amino acids: CASSLSYRDSYEQYF. CDR3 nucleotide sequence: TGTGCCAGCAGTTTATCCTACAGGGATTCCTACGAGCAGTACTTC. The chain combines TRBV27 with TRBJ2-5; D is perhaps TRBD1 (6 bases). The closer fit of TRBJ2-7 to the DNA end suggests the J call may be wrong. CDR1 and CDR2 from the germline V gene are MNHEY and SMNVEV (reference sequence). The CDR3 consists of 15 residues.

The gene calls are TRBV10-3 and TRBJ2-1; D might be TRBD1 or TRBD2, each matching 5 bases. Trimming cost V 1 base and J 9 bases, with 13 bases left between them. Germline assignment: CDR1 ENHRY and CDR2 SYGVKD. The CDR3 runs to 14 residues. CDR3 amino acids: CAISEWETVTEQFF. The DNA of the CDR3 is TGTGCCATCAGTGAGTGGGAGACAGTGACTGAGCAGTTCTTC.

This clone was observed a few times. This chain connects TRBV7-9 to TRBJ2-5; 8 bases line up with TRBD2. The CDR3 extends over 18 amino acids. Germline lookup yields CDR1 SEHNR and CDR2 FQNEAQ (reference sequence). After removal of 5 bases from V and 2 bases from J, the junction contained 16 bases not matched to a gene. In DNA form, the CDR3 reads TGTGCCAGCAGCCGATTGTTGGGGGCGGGGGGCCGACAAGAGACCCAGTACTTC. Protein: CASSRLLGAGGRQETQYF.